The rows below give T cell receptor beta chains drawn from one sample of a study of blood T cell repertoires in COVID-19. Clones were sequenced by immunoSEQ multiplex PCR, and TCRdb holds only the in-frame ones, with some missing. The sample has about 200,000 clones, about 90% seen once; the top ten hold approximately 1.5%. The sequencing input was peripheral blood. These receptors all come from a man between 18 and 35 years old with active or convalescent COVID-19. The CDR3 runs from the conserved cysteine through the conserved F or W. The D gene is left open where the match is weak. The listing skips clone size in some rows; elsewhere it reads once, few, many or a size class.

>TRBV9|.|TRBJ2-2|.
CASSVGPGGLEAGELFF
TGTGCCAGCAGCGTAGGGCCAGGTGGACTTGAGGCCGGGGAGCTGTTTTTT
>TRBV19|.|TRBJ1-1|.
CASSPSGRTNTEAFF
TGTGCCAGTAGTCCTAGCGGACGGACGAACACTGAAGCTTTCTTT
>TRBV5-1|TRBD2|TRBJ2-5|.
CASSVGREQETQYF
TGCGCCAGCAGCGTGGGGAGGGAACAAGAGACCCAGTACTTC
>TRBV5-6|.|TRBJ1-1|once
CASSLAGVPMNTEAFF
TGTGCCAGCAGCTTGGCAGGGGTACCCATGAACACTGAAGCTTTCTTT
>TRBV2|TRBD1|TRBJ1-4|.
CASKGTGAGEKLFF
TGTGCCAGCAAAGGGACAGGGGCTGGCGAAAAACTGTTTTTT
>TRBV27|.|TRBJ1-1|.
CASSLGARTEAFF
TGTGCCAGCAGTTTGGGAGCCCGCACTGAAGCTTTCTTT
>TRBV9|.|TRBJ1-3|.
CASSVTDSGNTIYF
TGTGCCAGCAGCGTAACAGACTCTGGAAACACCATATATTTT
>TRBV12-5|.|TRBJ2-5|.
CASGFSGLGETQYF
TGTGCTAGTGGTTTCTCAGGGCTTGGGGAGACCCAGTACTTC
>TRBV3-1/TRBV3-2|TRBD2|TRBJ2-2|.
CASSQDSSGGFGTGELFF
TGTGCCAGCAGCCAAGATTCTAGCGGGGGGTTTGGCACCGGGGAGCTGTTTTTT
>TRBV25-1|.|TRBJ2-1|.
CASSEGGRLYNEQFF
TGTGCCAGCAGTGAAGGAGGGAGGTTATACAATGAGCAGTTCTTC
>TRBV13|.|TRBJ1-2|.
CASSRQVPTDYGYTF
TGTGCCAGCAGCAGACAGGTTCCTACCGACTATGGCTACACCTTC
>TRBV19|TRBD1|TRBJ1-3|.
CASRDRGRGNTIYF
TGTGCCAGCAGGGACAGGGGTCGGGGAAACACCATATATTTT
>TRBV9|TRBD2|TRBJ2-1|.
CASSVALSGRGPNEQFF
TGTGCCAGCAGCGTAGCTTTGTCGGGGAGGGGCCCCAATGAGCAGTTCTTC
>TRBV7-9|TRBD1|TRBJ1-6|.
CASSQTGGFNSPLHF
TGTGCCAGCAGTCAGACAGGGGGTTTTAATTCACCCCTCCACTTT
>TRBV5-8|.|TRBJ2-5|.
CASSSYPETGLTQYF
TGTGCCAGCAGCTCATATCCCGAAACAGGGCTAACCCAGTACTTC
>TRBV7-2|.|TRBJ2-1|once
CASTAAGAKGGFYNEQFF
TGTGCCAGCACCGCGGCCGGGGCTAAGGGGGGGTTTTACAATGAGCAGTTCTTC
>TRBV6-5|TRBD1|TRBJ1-2|.
CASSSPGTGGYGYTF
TGTGCCAGCAGTTCTCCCGGGACAGGGGGTTATGGCTACACCTTC
>TRBV15|.|TRBJ2-6|.
CATSSGTSGANVLTF
TGTGCCACCAGCTCCGGGACATCTGGGGCCAACGTCCTGACTTTC
>TRBV7-6|TRBD1|TRBJ2-7|.
CASSLLQGVSYEQYF
TGTGCCAGCAGCTTACTCCAGGGGGTCTCCTACGAGCAGTACTTC
>TRBV18|.|TRBJ1-1|.
CASSPDYPGVNTEAFF
TGTGCCAGCTCACCGGATTACCCAGGGGTCAACACTGAAGCTTTCTTT
>TRBV12-5|TRBD2|TRBJ2-1|.
CASGLVPWGGRRNEQFF
TGTGCTAGTGGTTTGGTACCGTGGGGCGGGAGGCGGAATGAGCAGTTCTTC
>TRBV6-5|.|TRBJ1-1|.
CASSYNMRNTEAFF
TGTGCCAGCAGTTACAATATGCGGAACACTGAAGCTTTCTTT
>TRBV9|.|TRBJ1-1|.
CASSAGNRGAFF
TGTGCCAGCAGCGCCGGGAATAGAGGAGCTTTCTTT
>TRBV5-6|TRBD1|TRBJ1-5|.
CASSRTGNQPQHF
TGTGCCAGCAGCCGGACAGGGAATCAGCCCCAGCATTTT
>TRBV27|TRBD1|TRBJ1-1|.
CASSKRGQGFAEAFF
TGTGCCAGCAGTAAACGTGGACAGGGTTTCGCTGAAGCTTTCTTT
>TRBV4-3|.|TRBJ2-3|.
CASSQDRGSSLGDTQYF
TGCGCCAGCAGCCAAGATCGGGGTAGTTCCTTAGGAGATACGCAGTATTTT
>TRBV5-5|.|TRBJ1-1|.
CASSLSAGTEAFF
TGTGCCAGCAGCTTGTCGGCGGGCACTGAAGCTTTCTTT
>TRBV7-3|TRBD2|TRBJ2-5|.
CASSHSGRETQYF
TGTGCCAGCAGCCATAGCGGGAGGGAGACCCAGTACTTC
>TRBV7-2|.|TRBJ1-4|.
CASRGGLGVGEKLFF
TGTGCCAGCAGGGGGGGATTGGGAGTGGGAGAAAAACTGTTTTTT
>TRBV5-1|TRBD2|TRBJ2-7|.
CASSLRPSGIDEQYF
TGCGCCAGCAGCTTGCGTCCTAGCGGCATCGATGAGCAGTACTTC
>TRBV11-2|TRBD1|TRBJ2-3|.
CASSWDSSTDTQYF
TGTGCCAGCAGCTGGGACAGTAGCACAGATACGCAGTATTTT
>TRBV19|TRBD1|TRBJ1-6|.
CASSSQGDNSPLHF
TGTGCCAGTAGCTCCCAGGGGGATAATTCACCCCTCCACTTT
>TRBV30|.|TRBJ2-2|.
CAWGDYSTGELFF
TGTGCCTGGGGAGATTATTCCACCGGGGAGCTGTTTTTT
>TRBV7-9|.|TRBJ1-2|.
CASRRDDGYTF
TGTGCCAGCCGCCGGGATGATGGCTACACCTTC
>TRBV2|TRBD2|TRBJ2-7|.
CASKGLAASYEQYF
TGTGCCAGCAAGGGACTAGCCGCCTCCTACGAGCAGTACTTC
>TRBV4-2|TRBD2|TRBJ2-7|.
CASSQGSSGRAGYEQYF
TGTGCCAGCAGCCAAGGTAGTAGCGGGAGGGCGGGCTACGAGCAGTACTTC
>TRBV6-5|TRBD1|TRBJ1-4|few
CASSYGDRTEEKLFF
TGTGCCAGCAGTTACGGGGACAGGACGGAAGAAAAACTGTTTTTT
>TRBV7-6|.|TRBJ2-3|once
CASWTQLSTDTQYF
TGTGCCAGTTGGACACAATTGAGCACAGATACGCAGTATTTT
>TRBV5-1|.|TRBJ2-3|.
CASSFRDTQYF
TGCGCCAGCAGCTTCCGTGATACGCAGTATTTT
>TRBV9|TRBD1|TRBJ2-7|.
CASSPRDRAYEQYF
TGTGCCAGCAGCCCCCGGGACAGGGCGTACGAGCAGTACTTC
>TRBV7-2|.|TRBJ2-3|.
CASSLISAYTDTQYF
TGTGCCAGCAGCTTAATTAGCGCATACACAGATACGCAGTATTTT
>TRBV6-5|TRBD1|TRBJ1-1|once
CASRGTANTEAFF
TGTGCCAGCAGGGGGACAGCGAACACTGAAGCTTTCTTT
>TRBV7-9|.|TRBJ2-3|.
CASSETSTDTQYF
TGTGCCAGCAGCGAGACTAGCACAGATACGCAGTATTTT